The 28 T cell receptor beta chains reported below all come from one sample, sequenced in a study of shared clonotypes between healthy human individuals. Using immunoSEQ multiplex PCR, the repertoire was profiled, and TCRdb retains in-frame clones only, with some absent. The data hold millions of clones, with over 85% observed a single time. Sequencing was carried out using naive CD4+ T cells sorted from blood. Regarding subset: CD45RA+ positively selected. All receptors come from a man aged 18 to 30 in good health.

The CDR3 sequence: CASSQETNRAAFF. CDR3 nucleotide sequence: TGCGCCAGCAGCCAAGAAACCAACAGGGCGGCGTTCTTC. V usage is TRBV4-3 and J usage is TRBJ2-1, with D maybe TRBD1 (6 bases). Germline V gene lookup returns CDR1 LGHNA and CDR2 YSLEER. The CDR3 runs 13 residues. V shed 0 bases and J shed 15 bases, with 15 bases lying between them.

The gene calls are TRBV6-5 and TRBJ2-3, with 9 bases aligning to TRBD2. Germline V gives CDR1 MNHEY, CDR2 SVGAGI. The CDR3 spans 15 residues. V lost 4 bases and J lost 2; bases outside the gene matches: 4. The CDR3 DNA follows: TGTGCCAGCAGTTCGACTAGCGGTAACACAGATACGCAGTATTTT. Translating it yields CASSSTSGNTDTQYF.

The chain joins TRBV30 to TRBJ2-1, with TRBD1 as a possible D gene (5 bases). CDR1 is GTSNPN, CDR2 SVGIG, per germline (reference sequence). The CDR3 is 15 residues long. V lost 3 bases and J 2 bases, leaving 14 bases between the germline ends. The CDR3 sequence: CAWRPNLDTYNEQFF. The CDR3 DNA is TGTGCCTGGAGGCCGAATTTGGACACCTACAATGAGCAGTTCTTC.

The V and J genes are TRBV30 and TRBJ1-4, with D maybe TRBD1 (5 bases). Germline V gives CDR1 GTSNPN, CDR2 SVGIG (reference sequence). V lost 2 bases and J lost 7, with 11 bases in between. The CDR3 totals 13 residues. The CDR3 DNA reads as TGTGCCTGGAGTACTACGAGGGGTGAAAAACTGTTTTTT. This sequence encodes CAWSTTRGEKLFF.

The chain has TRBV19 and TRBJ1-1; D is possibly TRBD1 (6 bases). Germline V gene lookup returns CDR1 LNHDA and CDR2 SQIVND (reference sequence). The CDR3 is made up of 12 amino acids. The germline V and J ends were trimmed by 5 bases and 6 bases, with 10 bases remaining between them. The DNA of the CDR3 is TGTGCCAGTAGTCATGGGGGCCCTGAAGCTTTCTTT. As protein: CASSHGGPEAFF.

This clone was counted a single time. J is TRBJ1-6 and V is TRBV5-1; 8 nucleotides line up with TRBD1. Germline trimming cut 4 bases from V and 10 bases from J; bases unmatched to any gene: 7. This CDR3 is 14 amino acids long. The germline V gene has CDR1 SGHRS and CDR2 YFSETQ. CDR3 sequence: CASSHGQGNSPLHF. The CDR3 DNA sequence: TGCGCCAGCAGCCACGGACAGGGTAACTCACCCCTCCACTTT.

The V and J genes are TRBV7-2 and TRBJ2-1; no clear D. Germline CDR1 and CDR2: SGHTA and FQGNSA. V was pared by 6 bases and J by 6 bases, with 9 bases between. This CDR3 has 12 amino acids. The CDR3 DNA reads as TGTGCCAGCAGTCCCTATGGCAATGAGCAGTTCTTC. Its translation is CASSPYGNEQFF.

The chain couples TRBV9 to TRBJ1-3; D remains unclear. Trimming cost V 7 bases and J 8 bases, with 10 bases left between them. Per germline, CDR1 SGDLS and CDR2 YYNGEE. The CDR3 has 11 amino acids. In DNA form, the CDR3 reads TGTGCCAGCGGGGAAGGAGACACCATATATTTT. Amino acid sequence: CASGEGDTIYF.

The genes are TRBV7-2 and TRBJ2-1; 10 bases line up with TRBD1. This CDR3 region has 21 residues. Germline assignment: CDR1 SGHTA and CDR2 FQGNSA. With 0 bases clipped from V and 4 bases from J, the junction kept 18 bases outside the gene matches. As DNA, the CDR3 is TGTGCCAGCAGCTTAGCAGGGACAGGGGCCGGACTAAGGGCAAGTTACAATGAGCAGTTCTTC. Residues: CASSLAGTGAGLRASYNEQFF.

This chain links TRBV7-9 with TRBJ2-5; TRBD1 aligns across 8 bases. V lost 5 bases, J lost 5 bases, and 13 bases stayed unmatched. Germline CDR1 is SEHNR and CDR2 is FQNEAQ (reference sequence). This CDR3 has 16 residues. CDR3 protein: CASSHPSGQGAETQYF. The CDR3 nucleotides are TGTGCCAGCAGCCACCCTTCAGGACAGGGTGCGGAGACCCAGTACTTC.

The genes are TRBV27 and TRBJ2-2; no reliable D call. Between the trimmed V and J ends, which lost 7 bases and 3 bases, there was a span of 18 bases. CDR3 length equals 16 residues. Looked up from germline, CDR1 is MNHEY and CDR2 is SMNVEV (reference sequence). The CDR3 sequence is CASTPEPRLYTGELFF. The CDR3 coding sequence is TGTGCCAGCACCCCTGAACCGAGACTTTACACCGGGGAGCTGTTTTTT.

V is TRBV6-5 and J is TRBJ1-6; no reliable D call. CDR1 and CDR2 from the germline V gene are MNHEY and SVGAGI. This CDR3 contains 14 residues. Deletions cut 6 bases from V and 10 bases from J, with 16 bases between. CDR3 DNA sequence: TGTGCCAGCAGATCCGGGATTAAGGCCTCACCCCTCCACTTT. This gives the protein CASRSGIKASPLHF.

The V call is TRBV28, the J call TRBJ1-4; no definite D call. This CDR3 comprises 14 residues. The germline gives CDR1 MDHEN, CDR2 SYDVKM. V lost 5 bases and J lost 7, with 14 bases in between. CDR3 region: CASSTRRASEKLFF. The CDR3 DNA is TGTGCCAGCAGTACCAGGCGGGCGAGTGAAAAACTGTTTTTT.

The chain recombines TRBV5-6 with TRBJ1-3, with 9 bases that match TRBD1. Looked up from germline, CDR1 is SGHDT and CDR2 is YYEEEE. This CDR3 comprises 17 residues. Unmatched junction bases numbered 11, after V lost 5 bases and J lost 2 bases. Here the CDR3 DNA reads TGTGCCAGCAGACTATTGGCCGGGACAGGGCCTGGAAACACCATATATTTT. Its protein product is CASRLLAGTGPGNTIYF.

The chain links TRBV7-2 to TRBJ1-1, with a possible D match to TRBD1 (6 bases). Germline V CDR1 and CDR2: SGHTA, FQGNSA. The V end was cut by 7 bases, the J end by 2 bases, with 14 bases between. The CDR3 sequence is 14 residues long. DNA of the CDR3: TGTGCCAGCACCGCCGGACAGACTAACACTGAAGCTTTCTTT. Translation: CASTAGQTNTEAFF. The full variable domain, with the rest looked up from reference TRBV7-2 and TRBJ1-1, is GAGVSQSPSNKVTEKGKDVELRCDPISGHTALYWYRQSLGQGLEFLIYFQGNSAPDKSGLPSDRFSAERTGGSVSTLTIQRTQQEDSAVYLCASTAGQTNTEAFFGQGTRLTVV.

The chain has TRBV10-3 and TRBJ1-3, with 11 positions matching TRBD1. This CDR3 region has 15 residues. Germline assignment: CDR1 ENHRY and CDR2 SYGVKD. V dropped 2 bases and J dropped 7; count of bases not matched to a gene: 4. The CDR3 protein is CAISERTGGLNTIYF. CDR3 bases: TGTGCCATCAGTGAGAGGACAGGGGGCTTGAACACCATATATTTT.

With regard to this clone: The sample has other DNA sequences that encode this CDR3 too. The rearrangement links TRBV7-2 to TRBJ2-3; no firm D call. V dropped 3 bases and J dropped 2 bases, with 9 bases sitting between them. This CDR3 spans 14 amino acids. CDR1 and CDR2 (germline): SGHTA, FQGNSA. CDR3 sequence (DNA): TGTGCCAGCAGCTTGGACCGATACACAGATACGCAGTATTTT. Translated, it gives CASSLDRYTDTQYF.

The chain has TRBV4-3 and TRBJ2-7; TRBD1 matches 8 bases. The CDR3 is 16 amino acids. Germline V gene sequence: CDR1 LGHNA, CDR2 YSLEER. V was clipped by 1 base and J by 7 bases; unmatched bases: 12. Here the CDR3 DNA reads TGCGCCAGCAGCCAAGGCCCCAATCAGGGGGCGGGGGAGCAGTACTTC. This gives the protein CASSQGPNQGAGEQYF.

The chain couples TRBV7-8 to TRBJ1-2; 9 bases line up with TRBD1. CDR1 is SGHVS and CDR2 is FQNEAQ in the germline V gene. This CDR3 has 14 amino acids. Germline trimming cut 4 bases from V and 9 bases from J; bases unmatched to any gene: 9. This CDR3 reads CASSSIRTGESYTF. As DNA, the CDR3 is TGTGCCAGCAGCTCGATCCGGACAGGGGAGAGCTACACCTTC.

This rearrangement joins TRBV2 to TRBJ2-3; D is perhaps TRBD1 or TRBD2 (8 bases each). V lost 4 bases to trimming and J lost 1 base, with 18 bases between them. The CDR3 is 17 amino acids. Germline V gene data show CDR1 as SNHLY and CDR2 as FYNNEI. The CDR3 DNA reads TGTGCCAGCAGTGCCAGGGGGCGGGAGGTCCGCACAGATACGCAGTATTTT. Translation: CASSARGREVRTDTQYF.

This sequence joins TRBV30 and TRBJ2-1; the D gene is possibly TRBD2 (6 bases). The CDR3 runs to 14 residues. Germline CDR1 is GTSNPN and CDR2 is SVGIG (reference sequence). V was cut by 5 bases and J by 8 bases, with 19 bases left in between. The CDR3, as DNA: TGTGCCTGGTCAGGGAGGCTTAGCGTGGATGAGCAGTTCTTC. Translation gives CAWSGRLSVDEQFF.

This chain uses TRBV15 with TRBJ2-2; 7 nucleotides match TRBD2. This CDR3 has 15 amino acids. The germline gives CDR1 LNHNV, CDR2 YYDKDF (reference sequence). The junction had 6 bases not matched to a gene; V was cut back by 8 bases and J by 0 bases. The CDR3 reads CATRPLAANTGELFF. CDR3 sequence (DNA): TGTGCCACCCGCCCCCTAGCGGCGAACACCGGGGAGCTGTTTTTT.

This sequence joins TRBV19 and TRBJ1-6, with 9 nucleotides matching TRBD1. The V and J ends lost 10 bases and 8 bases, in that order; junction bases with no gene match: 6. The germline V gene has CDR1 LNHDA and CDR2 SQIVND (reference sequence). The CDR3 totals 13 residues. DNA of the CDR3: TGTGCCACCAGGGGACAGGGAGATTCACCCCTCCACTTT. Residues: CATRGQGDSPLHF.

Only a few counts were recorded for this clone. V gene TRBV7-9 combines with J gene TRBJ1-6; TRBD1 agrees at 7 bases. The CDR3 consists of 16 residues. J lost 6 bases, V lost 4 bases, and 9 bases had no gene match. The germline V gene has CDR1 SEHNR and CDR2 FQNEAQ (reference sequence). The CDR3 DNA reads as TGTGCCAGCAGCTCAGACCGGACAGGCCTTAATTCACCCCTCCACTTT. It encodes CASSSDRTGLNSPLHF.

The chain employs TRBV7-2 and TRBJ2-7; D is undetermined. The V end was cut by 4 bases, the J end by 1 base, with 11 bases between. The CDR3 extends over 14 amino acids. CDR1 is SGHTA, CDR2 FQGNSA, per germline. CDR3 amino acids: CASSSPGPSYEQYF. The CDR3 DNA follows: TGTGCCAGCAGCTCCCCCGGGCCTTCCTACGAGCAGTACTTC.

V is TRBV5-1 and J is TRBJ1-3, with TRBD1 identical over 8 bases. Unmatched junction bases numbered 10, after V lost 2 bases and J lost 0 bases. The CDR3 has 18 amino acids. Germline loops: CDR1 SGHRS, CDR2 YFSETQ. The CDR3 region is CASSLVPGQGGSGNTIYF. The CDR3 DNA sequence: TGCGCCAGCAGCTTAGTTCCTGGACAGGGAGGCTCTGGAAACACCATATATTTT.

This clone was seen only once. This sequence joins TRBV10-3 and TRBJ1-3; D might be TRBD1 (5 bases). V lost 10 bases, J lost 2 bases, and 9 bases lay in between. This CDR3 comprises 12 residues. From germline, CDR1 is ENHRY and CDR2 SYGVKD. The CDR3 protein is CATGTPGNTIYF. CDR3 sequence (DNA): TGTGCCACAGGGACCCCTGGAAACACCATATATTTT.

This chain links TRBV6-1 with TRBJ2-3; 7 bases are shared with TRBD1. V lost 5 bases to trimming and J lost 0 bases; unmatched junction nucleotides: 5. Germline V lookup: CDR1 MNHNS, CDR2 SASEGT. There are 15 residues in the CDR3. The CDR3 region has the DNA TGTGCCAGCAGTTCTACAGGGGTAAGCACAGATACGCAGTATTTT. The encoded protein is CASSSTGVSTDTQYF.